The rows below give T cell receptor beta chains drawn from one sample of a study of blood T cell repertoires in COVID-19. Repertoires were generated with immunoSEQ multiplex PCR, while TCRdb's copy carries only in-frame clones and drops some. The data show about 150,000 clones, around 83% seen once. Sequencing used peripheral blood. The receptors were sampled from a human donor with acute or convalescent COVID-19. The donor label of this sample is uncertain. Both conserved end residues are part of each CDR3. Each record gives: D gene, J gene, clone size, V gene, CDR3 protein, CDR3 DNA. A D gene is named only where the DNA matches it firmly. Some rows have no size entry. The others give once, few or many, or a class for an expanded clone.

D gene: -; J gene: TRBJ1-5; clone size: -; V gene: TRBV6-5; CDR3 protein: CASKYSNQPQHF; CDR3 DNA: TGTGCCAGTAAATATAGCAATCAGCCCCAGCATTTT
D gene: TRBD1; J gene: TRBJ1-2; clone size: -; V gene: TRBV6-2/TRBV6-3; CDR3 protein: CASSPDFDRANYGYTF; CDR3 DNA: TGTGCCAGCAGCCCCGACTTCGACAGGGCTAACTATGGCTACACCTTC
D gene: -; J gene: TRBJ2-1; clone size: once; V gene: TRBV9; CDR3 protein: CASSGRGAPVDLQKQFF; CDR3 DNA: TGTGCCAGCAGCGGCAGGGGGGCCCCGGTTGATTTACAAAAGCAGTTCTTC
D gene: TRBD1; J gene: TRBJ2-7; clone size: -; V gene: TRBV27; CDR3 protein: CASSSPGQGSREQYF; CDR3 DNA: TGTGCCAGCAGTTCGCCGGGACAGGGGAGTCGCGAGCAGTACTTC
D gene: TRBD1; J gene: TRBJ1-2; clone size: -; V gene: TRBV7-2; CDR3 protein: CASSPLGQGNYGYTF; CDR3 DNA: TGTGCCAGCAGCCCCCTGGGACAGGGAAACTATGGCTACACCTTC
D gene: TRBD1; J gene: TRBJ2-3; clone size: -; V gene: TRBV10-3; CDR3 protein: CAIRRTGGTDTQYF; CDR3 DNA: TGTGCCATCAGACGGACAGGGGGCACAGATACGCAGTATTTT
D gene: TRBD1; J gene: TRBJ1-1; clone size: -; V gene: TRBV30; CDR3 protein: CAWSLAGTGPRGNTEAFF; CDR3 DNA: TGTGCCTGGTCCCTTGCGGGGACAGGTCCTAGGGGGAACACTGAAGCTTTCTTT
D gene: TRBD2; J gene: TRBJ2-5; clone size: -; V gene: TRBV6-5; CDR3 protein: CASSLGSGGDETQYF; CDR3 DNA: TGTGCCAGCAGTCTCGGTAGCGGGGGGGACGAGACCCAGTACTTC
D gene: -; J gene: TRBJ1-2; clone size: few; V gene: TRBV6-5; CDR3 protein: CASSYARENYGYTF; CDR3 DNA: TGTGCCAGCAGTTACGCCCGGGAAAACTATGGCTACACCTTC
D gene: -; J gene: TRBJ1-1; clone size: -; V gene: TRBV6-5; CDR3 protein: CASSRNTEAFF; CDR3 DNA: TGTGCCAGCAGTCGGAACACTGAAGCTTTCTTT
D gene: -; J gene: TRBJ1-1; clone size: -; V gene: TRBV28; CDR3 protein: CASSPGGALNTEAFF; CDR3 DNA: TGTGCCAGCAGCCCGGGGGGGGCGTTGAACACTGAAGCTTTCTTT
D gene: -; J gene: TRBJ2-2; clone size: -; V gene: TRBV15; CDR3 protein: CATSRADSGELFF; CDR3 DNA: TGTGCCACCAGCAGAGCAGATTCCGGGGAGCTGTTTTTT
D gene: TRBD1; J gene: TRBJ1-2; clone size: once; V gene: TRBV3-1/TRBV3-2; CDR3 protein: CASSQYRDSKYGYTF; CDR3 DNA: TGTGCCAGCAGCCAGTACCGGGACAGCAAGTATGGCTACACCTTC
D gene: -; J gene: TRBJ1-2; clone size: -; V gene: TRBV14; CDR3 protein: CASSPRPGDGYTF; CDR3 DNA: TGTGCCAGCAGCCCAAGACCGGGGGATGGCTACACCTTC
D gene: -; J gene: TRBJ1-6; clone size: -; V gene: TRBV6-1; CDR3 protein: CASSEKRGGAPLHF; CDR3 DNA: TGTGCCAGCAGTGAAAAACGGGGGGGGGCACCCCTCCACTTT
D gene: -; J gene: TRBJ1-1; clone size: -; V gene: TRBV5-1; CDR3 protein: CASSLDGMNTEAFF; CDR3 DNA: TGCGCCAGCAGCTTGGACGGTATGAACACTGAAGCTTTCTTT
D gene: -; J gene: TRBJ2-2; clone size: -; V gene: TRBV19; CDR3 protein: CASKSDIASANTGELFF; CDR3 DNA: TGTGCCAGTAAAAGTGATATCGCTAGCGCCAACACCGGGGAGCTGTTTTTT
D gene: TRBD1; J gene: TRBJ1-4; clone size: -; V gene: TRBV28; CDR3 protein: CASSTRDRGLKKLFF; CDR3 DNA: TGTGCCAGCAGTACCCGGGACAGGGGGTTAAAAAAACTGTTTTTT
D gene: TRBD1; J gene: TRBJ2-3; clone size: -; V gene: TRBV6-5; CDR3 protein: CASRKTGATDTQYF; CDR3 DNA: TGTGCCAGCAGGAAGACAGGGGCCACAGATACGCAGTATTTT
D gene: -; J gene: TRBJ1-6; clone size: -; V gene: TRBV2; CDR3 protein: CASSEVSAGSLHF; CDR3 DNA: TGTGCCAGCAGTGAAGTATCTGCCGGGTCCCTCCACTTT
D gene: -; J gene: TRBJ2-5; clone size: -; V gene: TRBV7-8; CDR3 protein: CASSLKPARRQETQYF; CDR3 DNA: TGTGCCAGCAGCCTAAAACCCGCTAGGCGCCAAGAGACCCAGTACTTC
D gene: TRBD1; J gene: TRBJ1-2; clone size: -; V gene: TRBV19; CDR3 protein: CASSTPGTATNYGYTF; CDR3 DNA: TGTGCCAGTAGTACTCCCGGGACAGCTACTAACTATGGCTACACCTTC
D gene: -; J gene: TRBJ1-2; clone size: -; V gene: TRBV2; CDR3 protein: CASKRESGYTF; CDR3 DNA: TGTGCCAGCAAACGCGAAAGTGGCTACACCTTC
D gene: TRBD1; J gene: TRBJ1-2; clone size: -; V gene: TRBV7-2; CDR3 protein: CASSLEGAGSYGYTF; CDR3 DNA: TGTGCCAGCAGCTTAGAGGGGGCCGGTTCTTATGGCTACACCTTC
D gene: TRBD2; J gene: TRBJ2-3; clone size: -; V gene: TRBV7-8; CDR3 protein: CASSSRTSGRMDTQYF; CDR3 DNA: TGTGCCAGCAGCTCCAGGACTAGCGGGAGGATGGATACGCAGTATTTT
D gene: TRBD1; J gene: TRBJ2-1; clone size: -; V gene: TRBV12-3/TRBV12-4; CDR3 protein: CASSLGQGNEQFF; CDR3 DNA: TGTGCCAGCAGTTTGGGACAGGGTAATGAGCAGTTCTTC
D gene: -; J gene: TRBJ2-7; clone size: -; V gene: TRBV12-3/TRBV12-4; CDR3 protein: CASSLGQGYEQYF; CDR3 DNA: TGTGCCAGCAGTTTAGGGCAGGGGTACGAGCAGTACTTC
D gene: -; J gene: TRBJ1-5; clone size: -; V gene: TRBV5-1; CDR3 protein: CASSLSGSTNQPQHF; CDR3 DNA: TGCGCCAGCAGCTTGTCGGGGTCCACCAATCAGCCCCAGCATTTT
D gene: -; J gene: TRBJ1-2; clone size: -; V gene: TRBV27; CDR3 protein: CASSFHGYTF; CDR3 DNA: TGTGCCAGCAGCTTTCATGGCTACACCTTC
D gene: -; J gene: TRBJ1-4; clone size: -; V gene: TRBV7-2; CDR3 protein: CASSWNRGGGEKLFF; CDR3 DNA: TGTGCCAGCAGCTGGAACCGGGGGGGTGGTGAAAAACTGTTTTTT
D gene: -; J gene: TRBJ1-1; clone size: -; V gene: TRBV25-1; CDR3 protein: CASALIRDGEAFF; CDR3 DNA: TGTGCCAGTGCACTTATCAGGGATGGTGAAGCTTTCTTT
D gene: -; J gene: TRBJ2-1; clone size: -; V gene: TRBV2; CDR3 protein: CASTRTGHPSSYNEQFF; CDR3 DNA: TGTGCCAGCACCCGAACAGGACACCCGAGCTCCTACAATGAGCAGTTCTTC
D gene: TRBD1; J gene: TRBJ1-1; clone size: -; V gene: TRBV18; CDR3 protein: CASSPGTAQRGAFF; CDR3 DNA: TGTGCCAGCTCACCTGGGACAGCCCAGAGGGGGGCTTTCTTT
D gene: -; J gene: TRBJ2-3; clone size: -; V gene: TRBV9; CDR3 protein: CASSPAGAGSTDTQYF; CDR3 DNA: TGTGCCAGCAGCCCGGCGGGGGCGGGTAGCACAGATACGCAGTATTTT
D gene: -; J gene: TRBJ2-7; clone size: -; V gene: TRBV6-5; CDR3 protein: CASSYSSLVRAEQYF; CDR3 DNA: TGTGCCAGCAGTTACTCGAGTCTTGTCAGGGCCGAGCAGTACTTC
D gene: -; J gene: TRBJ1-1; clone size: -; V gene: TRBV30; CDR3 protein: CAWSVTLSRAFF; CDR3 DNA: TGTGCCTGGAGTGTAACCTTGTCTAGAGCTTTCTTT
D gene: TRBD1; J gene: TRBJ1-2; clone size: -; V gene: TRBV19; CDR3 protein: CASEDRGRSYTF; CDR3 DNA: TGTGCCAGTGAGGACAGGGGGAGAAGCTACACCTTC
D gene: TRBD1; J gene: TRBJ1-1; clone size: -; V gene: TRBV6-2/TRBV6-3; CDR3 protein: CASSVHRGGGTEAFF; CDR3 DNA: TGTGCCAGCAGTGTACACAGGGGAGGAGGCACTGAAGCTTTCTTT